These 22 T cell receptor beta chains share one sample of origin, sequenced in a study of blood T cell repertoires in COVID-19. Assay used: immunoSEQ multiplex PCR; TCRdb lists only in-frame clones, some missing. The table lists about 95,000 clones, roughly 86% of them singletons. The sequenced material came from peripheral blood. Receptors were obtained from a human donor in a cohort sampled during active COVID-19.

V gene TRBV18 combines with J gene TRBJ1-5; 7 bases are shared with TRBD1. The V segment lost 3 bases and the J segment 0 bases; nucleotides outside the gene matches: 8. This CDR3 has 17 residues. Germline lookup yields CDR1 KGHSH and CDR2 LQKENI. CDR3 in amino acids: CASSPPGTAYSNQPQHF. The CDR3 bases are TGTGCCAGCTCACCTCCCGGGACAGCTTATAGCAATCAGCCCCAGCATTTT.

The V gene is TRBV4-2, the J gene TRBJ1-4, with D unclear. The CDR3 is 16 residues long. Deletions cut 0 bases from V and 5 bases from J, with 13 bases between. Germline CDR1 reads LGHNA; CDR2 reads YNFKEQ. Here the CDR3 reads CASSQESGPLNEKLFF. Written as DNA, the CDR3 is TGTGCCAGCAGCCAAGAATCAGGCCCTTTAAATGAAAAACTGTTTTTT.

V and J are TRBV7-6 and TRBJ1-6, with D possibly TRBD1 on 5 matching bases. Germline loops: CDR1 SGHVS, CDR2 FNYEAQ. The V end lost 3 bases, the J end lost 10 bases, and 16 bases lay between the germline ends. The CDR3 spans 15 residues. As DNA, the CDR3 is TGTGCCAGCAGCTTGAACCAGGGTCTTACCTCACCCCTCCACTTT. It specifies CASSLNQGLTSPLHF.

The J gene is TRBJ1-1, the V gene TRBV5-1; D gene unclear. V lost 7 bases, J lost 0 bases, and 10 bases lay in between. The germline V gene encodes CDR1 SGHRS and CDR2 YFSETQ. This CDR3 region has 13 residues. CDR3 sequence: CASQRDLNTEAFF. CDR3 nucleotide sequence: TGCGCCAGCCAAAGAGATTTGAACACTGAAGCTTTCTTT.

The gene calls are TRBV5-1 and TRBJ2-7; D gene ambiguous. The CDR3 has 14 amino acids. Between the trimmed V and J ends, which lost 0 bases and 2 bases, there was a span of 9 bases. Germline V lookup: CDR1 SGHRS, CDR2 YFSETQ. CDR3 bases: TGCGCCAGCAGCTTGGAAGCTAGTACCTACGAGCAGTACTTC. Amino acids: CASSLEASTYEQYF.

This chain connects TRBV6-5 to TRBJ2-7; 9 bases align to TRBD1. The CDR3 is 13 residues long. V lost 6 bases to trimming and J lost 6 bases; unmatched junction nucleotides: 6. Germline CDR1 and CDR2: MNHEY and SVGAGI. The CDR3 bases are TGTGCCAGCAGGAGGGACAGGGCGGCCGAGCAGTACTTC. This translates into CASRRDRAAEQYF.

The rearrangement links TRBV19 to TRBJ2-7; D is undetermined. CDR1 and CDR2 from the germline V gene are LNHDA and SQIVND (reference sequence). The CDR3 is 14 amino acids. V lost 3 bases, J lost 1 base, and 10 bases lay in between. In DNA form, the CDR3 reads TGTGCCAGTAGTATCGCGGTAGGATCCTACGAGCAGTACTTC. Translation gives CASSIAVGSYEQYF.

The genes are TRBV10-1 and TRBJ2-1; 10 positions agree with TRBD2. Germline V CDR1 and CDR2: WNHNN, SYGVQD (reference sequence). The CDR3 is made up of 18 amino acids. V was clipped by 2 bases and J by 8 bases; unmatched bases: 15. CDR3: CASSERAGGPGIFHEQFF. CDR3 DNA: TGCGCCAGCAGTGAGAGAGCGGGGGGGCCAGGCATTTTCCATGAGCAGTTCTTC.

This rearrangement joins TRBV7-8 to TRBJ1-1; weak D call: TRBD1 (5 bases). The CDR3 extends over 16 amino acids. V shed 1 base and J shed 3 bases, with 15 bases lying between them. The germline CDR1 and CDR2 sequences are SGHVS and FQNEAQ. The CDR3 DNA is TGTGCCAGCAGCTTAGAATGGGGCAGGGAGGACACTGAAGCTTTCTTT. It yields the protein CASSLEWGREDTEAFF.

The chain has TRBV6-5 and TRBJ1-4; 9 bases align to TRBD1. Germline-derived CDR1 and CDR2 are MNHEY and SVGAGI. There are 15 residues in the CDR3. The V and J ends lost 5 bases and 8 bases, in that order; junction bases with no gene match: 9. The CDR3 reads CASSQIQGAGEKLFF. In DNA form, the CDR3 reads TGTGCCAGCAGTCAGATACAGGGGGCAGGGGAAAAACTGTTTTTT.

The V gene is TRBV10-3, the J gene TRBJ1-5, with TRBD1 as a possible D gene (5 bases). The CDR3 contains 13 residues. Germline V gives CDR1 ENHRY, CDR2 SYGVKD. Trimming cost V 8 bases and J 4 bases, with 12 bases left between them. Written as DNA, the CDR3 is TGTGCCATCCAACGGGAGGGGAATCAGCCCCAGCATTTT. Translating gives CAIQREGNQPQHF.

This clone was seen a handful of times. The chain couples TRBV7-2 to TRBJ2-3, with 7 bases fitting TRBD1. The CDR3 contains 14 residues. After removal of 3 bases from V and 2 bases from J, the junction contained 2 bases not matched to a gene. Germline V gene sequence: CDR1 SGHTA, CDR2 FQGNSA. The CDR3 nucleotides read TGTGCCAGCAGCTTGGGACAGCTCACAGATACGCAGTATTTT. This translates into CASSLGQLTDTQYF.

The rearrangement joins TRBV18 to TRBJ2-7; 7 bases agree with TRBD1. Per the germline V gene, CDR1 is KGHSH and CDR2 is LQKENI. J gave up 2 bases and V 4 bases, and 11 bases lay outside the gene matches. This CDR3 comprises 16 residues. CDR3 bases: TGTGCCAGCTCACGAACCAGACAGGGAGCGACCTACGAGCAGTACTTC. It translates to CASSRTRQGATYEQYF.

V usage is TRBV3-1 (or the pseudogene TRBV3-2) and J usage is TRBJ2-1; tentative D call: TRBD2 (5 bases). Germline loops: CDR1 LGHDT, CDR2 YNNKEL (reference sequence). The CDR3 loop spans 11 amino acids. The ends were cut back, 1 base at V and 13 bases at J, with 8 bases in the middle. DNA of the CDR3: TGTGCCAGCAGCCAAGGGCGGGCTCAGTTCTTC. Protein: CASSQGRAQFF.

The chain combines TRBV28 with TRBJ2-7; 8 nucleotides line up with TRBD2. Trimming took 4 bases from V and 2 from J; bases not matched to a gene: 10. This CDR3 is built from 16 residues. CDR1 and CDR2 (germline): MDHEN, SYDVKM. DNA for the CDR3: TGTGCCAGCAGTTCATCTTCCGGGACTAGAACCTACGAGCAGTACTTC. Protein product: CASSSSSGTRTYEQYF.

J is TRBJ1-3 and V is TRBV4-1; the match to TRBD1 covers 8 bases. The CDR3 sequence is 19 residues long. With V trimmed by 3 bases and J by 3 bases, 16 bases remained unmatched. Germline CDR1 is MGHRA and CDR2 is YSYEKL. The CDR3: CASSQIGFWTGSYGNTIYF. Here the CDR3 DNA reads TGCGCCAGCAGCCAGATTGGTTTTTGGACAGGGAGTTATGGAAACACCATATATTTT.

The chain is built from TRBV29-1 and TRBJ1-2; tentatively, D is TRBD1 (5 bases). Trimming removed 7 bases from V and 4 bases from J, with 16 bases in between. Looked up from germline, CDR1 is SQVTM and CDR2 is ANQGSEA. This CDR3 region has 13 residues. The DNA for the CDR3 is TGCAGCGAGCGATCCCCCCAGGGCTATGGCTACACCTTC. It is translated as CSERSPQGYGYTF.

V usage is TRBV2 and J usage is TRBJ1-5; D remains ambiguous. Deletions cut 4 bases from V and 2 bases from J, with 6 bases between. Germline V lookup: CDR1 SNHLY, CDR2 FYNNEI. This CDR3 region has 13 residues. For the CDR3, the DNA is TGTGCCAGCAGTGCTGAGGGCAATCAGCCCCAGCATTTT. Translated, it gives CASSAEGNQPQHF.

The V call is TRBV6-5, the J call TRBJ2-7; maybe TRBD2 (7 bases). This CDR3 comprises 14 residues. Germline CDR1 MNHEY, CDR2 SVGAGI. V was shortened by 6 bases and J by 5 bases, with 17 bases between the two germline ends. The CDR3 region is CASRTPGGRDEQYF. CDR3 bases: TGTGCCAGCAGGACACCCGGGGGGCGGGACGAGCAGTACTTC.

The genes are TRBV6-1 and TRBJ1-1; D not certain. The V gene's germline CDR1 is MNHNS and CDR2 SASEGT. Trimming stripped 3 bases from V and 2 bases from J, with 10 bases between. The CDR3 length is 14 residues. For the CDR3, the DNA is TGTGCCAGCAGTGAGGATCAGGTAAACACTGAAGCTTTCTTT. Translating gives CASSEDQVNTEAFF.

V gene TRBV15 combines with J gene TRBJ2-5, with no clear D. Per germline, CDR1 LNHNV and CDR2 YYDKDF (reference sequence). Trimming took 0 bases from V and 2 from J, leaving 7 bases between them. The CDR3 sequence is 14 residues long. In DNA, the CDR3 is TGTGCCACCAGCAGAGATCCCGTACAAGAGACCCAGTACTTC. Amino acid sequence: CATSRDPVQETQYF.

The rearrangement links TRBV7-2 to TRBJ2-5; 7 bases are shared with TRBD1. J gave up 10 bases and V 5 bases, and 13 bases lay outside the gene matches. The germline V gene has CDR1 SGHTA and CDR2 FQGNSA. This CDR3 spans 14 amino acids. The CDR3 region is CASSPRQGPSIQYF. The CDR3 nucleotides are TGTGCCAGCAGCCCGAGACAGGGCCCAAGTATCCAGTACTTC. Full variable domain (remainder filled in from reference TRBV7-2 and TRBJ2-5): GAGVSQSPSNKVTEKGKDVELRCDPISGHTALYWYRQSLGQGLEFLIYFQGNSAPDKSGLPSDRFSAERTGGSVSTLTIQRTQQEDSAVYLCASSPRQGPSIQYFGPGTRLLVL.